The clone carrying this T cell receptor beta chain is medium-sized by frequency. The antigen remains unidentified. The CDR3 covers 12 residues. Germline V CDR1 and CDR2: DFQATT, SNEGSKA (reference sequence). The source of the sample is a study of T cells in severe cutaneous drug reactions. Carbamazepine had induced Stevens-Johnson syndrome or toxic epidermal necrolysis in the sequenced donors. Study-level points and caveats: TRBV12-4 use rose strongly in carbamazepine-induced Stevens-Johnson syndrome or toxic epidermal necrolysis, averaging roughly 32% in blister cells and 4.5% to 6.5% in PBMC.

The iRepertoire multiplex PCR system with TCR subtype-specific primers built both bulk and single-cell libraries. Reanalyzing the multiplex PCR reads, TCRdb keeps one entry per CDR3 protein, without DNA. The specimen's table records approximately 9,500 distinct CDR3 sequences. Sample: cells from a skin blister. This receptor was identified in a human donor with Stevens-Johnson syndrome, a severe cutaneous drug reaction. The gene calls are TRBV20-1 and TRBJ1-1. The CDR3 loop reads CSASQLNTEAFF.